Listed below are T cell receptor beta chains from one sample, sequenced in a study of cytomegalovirus exposure and HLA in healthy donors. Sequenced by immunoSEQ multiplex PCR; TCRdb stores in-frame clones only, minus some. The repertoire includes 200,000 to 250,000 clones, 70% to 85% of them detected once, and roughly 0.58% sits in the top ten. Specimen: PBMCs. The receptors here all came from a woman aged 40 to 50 in good health and CMV-seronegative. Both conserved end residues are part of each CDR3. The D gene is left open where the match is weak. Clone size is given for some rows only: seen once, a few or many times, or a class if the clone is expanded.

j_gene,v_gene,d_gene,abundance,CDR3aa,CDR3nt
TRBJ2-5,TRBV7-9,TRBD2,.,CASTLGASGQETQYF,TGTGCCAGCACCCTAGGGGCTAGCGGACAAGAGACCCAGTACTTC
TRBJ2-3,TRBV5-1,TRBD1,.,CASGPDRGGTDTQYF,TGCGCCAGCGGCCCGGACAGGGGTGGCACAGATACGCAGTATTTT
TRBJ1-2,TRBV19,TRBD1,.,CASSEPKGTGGSPNYGYTF,TGTGCCAGTAGTGAACCAAAGGGGACAGGGGGATCTCCAAACTATGGCTACACCTTC
TRBJ1-1,TRBV4-2,.,once,CASSQEGGGGYTEAFF,TGTGCCAGCAGCCAAGAGGGGGGGGGAGGTTACACTGAAGCTTTCTTT
TRBJ1-3,TRBV19,.,.,CASSIVPERSGNTIYF,TGTGCCAGTAGTATCGTCCCGGAGCGCTCTGGAAACACCATATATTTT
TRBJ2-7,TRBV18,TRBD1,.,CASSPPNRGYEQYF,TGTGCCAGCTCACCACCAAACAGGGGCTACGAGCAGTACTTC
TRBJ2-1,TRBV13,TRBD2,.,CASSPTPRGGKFF,TGTGCCAGCAGCCCCACCCCGAGGGGAGGGAAGTTCTTC
TRBJ2-6,TRBV28,.,.,CASTRGSGANVLTF,TGTGCCAGCACCAGGGGCTCTGGGGCCAACGTCCTGACTTTC
TRBJ2-1,TRBV21-1,.,.,CASPADRGSSYNEQFF,TGTGCCAGCCCCGCCGACAGGGGAAGCTCCTACAATGAGCAGTTCTTC
TRBJ1-2,TRBV7-2,TRBD1,.,CASSKGGQGAYGYTF,TGTGCCAGCAGCAAAGGGGGACAGGGGGCCTATGGCTACACCTTC
TRBJ1-2,TRBV28,TRBD1,.,CASSLTGSLGYTF,TGTGCCAGCAGTTTGACAGGGAGTCTAGGCTACACCTTC
TRBJ2-2,TRBV9,TRBD1,.,CASSVLPGTELTGELFF,TGTGCCAGCAGCGTACTCCCCGGGACAGAGCTTACCGGGGAGCTGTTTTTT
TRBJ1-1,TRBV4-1,.,.,CASSQTTGNTEAFF,TGCGCCAGCAGCCAAACAACAGGTAACACTGAAGCTTTCTTT
TRBJ1-6,TRBV5-4,TRBD1,.,CASSSSGQGFSPLHF,TGTGCCAGCAGCTCTTCGGGACAGGGGTTTTCACCCCTCCACTTT
TRBJ2-5,TRBV9,TRBD2,.,CASSSWGAGGETQYF,TGTGCCAGCAGCTCTTGGGGAGCGGGGGGCGAGACCCAGTACTTC
TRBJ2-1,TRBV4-1,TRBD2,.,CASSQLANSYNEQFF,TGCGCCAGCAGTCAACTAGCGAACTCCTACAATGAGCAGTTCTTC
TRBJ1-1,TRBV14,.,.,CASSVQGNTEAFF,TGTGCCAGCAGCGTCCAGGGTAACACTGAAGCTTTCTTT
TRBJ2-3,TRBV19,TRBD1,.,CASSTDRGADTQYF,TGTGCCAGTAGTACCGACAGGGGGGCAGATACGCAGTATTTT
TRBJ2-3,TRBV7-3,TRBD2,.,CASSFSSGGTDTQYF,TGTGCCAGCAGCTTTTCTAGCGGGGGCACAGATACGCAGTATTTT
TRBJ2-7,TRBV4-2,TRBD1,.,CASSQETGFGYEQYF,TGTGCCAGCAGCCAAGAGACAGGGTTCGGCTACGAGCAGTACTTC
TRBJ2-3,TRBV27,.,.,CASSPLGLASTDTQYF,TGTGCCAGCAGTCCCCTTGGACTGGCCAGCACAGATACGCAGTATTTT
TRBJ1-5,TRBV7-9,TRBD1,.,CASSTQGDQPQHF,TGTGCCAGCAGTACTCAGGGGGATCAGCCCCAGCATTTT
TRBJ1-1,TRBV5-1,.,once,CASSLMERVTEAFF,TGCGCCAGCAGCTTGATGGAGCGGGTGACTGAAGCTTTCTTT
TRBJ2-1,TRBV5-1,TRBD2,.,CASSLGGAQYNEQFF,TGCGCCAGCAGCCTCGGGGGGGCCCAGTACAATGAGCAGTTCTTC
TRBJ1-6,TRBV19,TRBD1,.,CASSTGTVLGSPLHF,TGTGCCAGTAGTACCGGGACAGTCCTCGGTTCACCCCTCCACTTT
TRBJ2-6,TRBV29-1,.,.,CSAGTSSGANVLTF,TGCAGCGCCGGGACAAGCTCTGGGGCCAACGTCCTGACTTTC
TRBJ1-4,TRBV6-1,.,.,CASRAQGLGNEKLFF,TGTGCCAGCAGAGCGCAGGGGCTGGGTAATGAAAAACTGTTTTTT
TRBJ1-1,TRBV6-1,.,few,CASSGRDRRTEAFF,TGTGCCAGCAGTGGACGAGACAGGCGGACTGAAGCTTTCTTT
TRBJ2-2,TRBV6-5,.,.,CASVAPGVATGELFF,TGTGCCAGCGTAGCCCCCGGGGTAGCCACCGGGGAGCTGTTTTTT
TRBJ2-7,TRBV2,.,.,CASSDGASVPYEQYF,TGTGCCAGCAGTGATGGGGCTAGCGTACCCTACGAGCAGTACTTC
TRBJ1-1,TRBV19,.,.,CASSRAYGGEAFF,TGTGCCAGTAGTAGGGCATACGGGGGTGAAGCTTTCTTT
TRBJ1-5,TRBV15,.,.,CATSKGDTPSNQPQHF,TGTGCCACCAGCAAGGGGGACACCCCTAGCAATCAGCCCCAGCATTTT
TRBJ1-1,TRBV19,.,once,CASSLARRTEAFF,TGTGCCAGTAGTCTAGCGAGGAGGACTGAAGCTTTCTTT
TRBJ1-3,TRBV6-4,.,.,CASSDLRNRGGDSGNTIYF,TGTGCCAGCAGTGACCTTCGGAATCGGGGGGGGGACTCTGGAAACACCATATATTTT
TRBJ2-2,TRBV7-9,TRBD2,.,CASSLARLAGALNTGELFF,TGTGCCAGCAGCTTAGCAAGACTAGCGGGGGCCCTGAACACCGGGGAGCTGTTTTTT
TRBJ2-3,TRBV25-1,TRBD2,.,CASSEYPAGTSTDTQYF,TGTGCCAGCAGTGAATATCCAGCGGGGACCAGCACAGATACGCAGTATTTT
TRBJ2-2,TRBV13,.,once,CASSPYWVESENTGELFF,TGTGCCAGCAGCCCGTACTGGGTGGAGTCGGAAAACACCGGGGAGCTGTTTTTT
TRBJ1-1,TRBV4-3,.,.,CASSHRAGLLDQAFF,TGCGCCAGCAGCCATCGGGCGGGCCTATTGGACCAAGCTTTCTTT
TRBJ1-6,TRBV9,TRBD1,.,CASSVGEGTGIGYNSPLHF,TGTGCCAGCAGCGTAGGAGAAGGGACAGGGATAGGATATAATTCACCCCTCCACTTT
TRBJ1-2,TRBV7-9,TRBD1,.,CASRPTGATNYGYTF,TGTGCCAGCAGACCGACAGGGGCCACTAACTATGGCTACACCTTC
TRBJ2-7,TRBV10-1,.,once,CASSENDREYEQYF,TGCGCCAGCAGTGAAAATGACAGAGAGTACGAGCAGTACTTC
TRBJ1-2,TRBV7-2,.,.,CASSFHGQPANYGYTF,TGTGCCAGCAGCTTTCATGGCCAACCTGCTAACTATGGCTACACCTTC
TRBJ1-2,TRBV18,TRBD1,.,CASSLPQGGHYGYTF,TGTGCCAGCTCTTTACCGCAGGGGGGTCACTATGGCTACACCTTC
TRBJ2-1,TRBV25-1,TRBD2,.,CASRVQSGRGGQGEQFF,TGTGCCAGCCGCGTGCAGAGCGGGCGGGGGGGCCAAGGTGAGCAGTTCTTC
TRBJ1-3,TRBV19,TRBD1,.,CASSQGQHGNTIYF,TGTGCCAGTAGCCAGGGACAGCATGGAAACACCATATATTTT
TRBJ2-2,TRBV6-4,TRBD2,.,CASSATPGGSNTGELFF,TGTGCCAGCAGTGCTACTCCCGGGGGGTCGAACACCGGGGAGCTGTTTTTT